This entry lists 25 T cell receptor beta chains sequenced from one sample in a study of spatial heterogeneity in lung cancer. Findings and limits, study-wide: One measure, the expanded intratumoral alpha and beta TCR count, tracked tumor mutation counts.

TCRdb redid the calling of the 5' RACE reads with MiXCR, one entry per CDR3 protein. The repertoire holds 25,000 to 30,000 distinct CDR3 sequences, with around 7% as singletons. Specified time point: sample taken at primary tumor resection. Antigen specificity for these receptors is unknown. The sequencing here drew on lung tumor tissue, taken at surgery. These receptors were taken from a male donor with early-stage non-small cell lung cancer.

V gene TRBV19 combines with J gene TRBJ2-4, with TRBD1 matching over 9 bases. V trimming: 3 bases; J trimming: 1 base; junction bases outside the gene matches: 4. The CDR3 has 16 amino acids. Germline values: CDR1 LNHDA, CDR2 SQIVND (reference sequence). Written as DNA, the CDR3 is TGTGCCAGTAGTATGAACAGGGGGCTCGCCAAAAACATTCAGTACTTC. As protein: CASSMNRGLAKNIQYF.

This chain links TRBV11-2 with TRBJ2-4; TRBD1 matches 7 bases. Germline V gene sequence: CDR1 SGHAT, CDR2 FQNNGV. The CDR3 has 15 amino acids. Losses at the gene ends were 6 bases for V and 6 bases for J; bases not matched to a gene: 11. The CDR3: CASRPQGNVGNIQYF. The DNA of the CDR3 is TGTGCCAGCAGACCACAGGGGAACGTGGGAAACATTCAGTACTTC.

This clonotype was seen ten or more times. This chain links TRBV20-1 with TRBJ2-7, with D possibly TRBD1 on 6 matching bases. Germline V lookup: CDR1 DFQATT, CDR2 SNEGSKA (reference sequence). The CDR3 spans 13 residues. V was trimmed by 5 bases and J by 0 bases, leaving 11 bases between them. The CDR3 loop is CSAARTDSYEQYF. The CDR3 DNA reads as TGCAGTGCTGCTAGGACAGACTCCTACGAGCAGTACTTC.

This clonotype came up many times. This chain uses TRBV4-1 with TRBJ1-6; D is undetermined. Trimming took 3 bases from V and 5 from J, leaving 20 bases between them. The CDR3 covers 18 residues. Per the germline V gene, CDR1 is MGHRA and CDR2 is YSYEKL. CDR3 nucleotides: TGCGCCAGCAGCCATTTTGTAGTGGCAGCTACAAATAATTCACCCCTCCACTTT. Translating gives CASSHFVVAATNNSPLHF.

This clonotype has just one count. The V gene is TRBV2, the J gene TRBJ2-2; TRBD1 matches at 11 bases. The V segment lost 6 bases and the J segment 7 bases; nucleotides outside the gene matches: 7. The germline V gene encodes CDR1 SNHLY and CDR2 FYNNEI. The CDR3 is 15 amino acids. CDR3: CASRPRTGGYGELFF. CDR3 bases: TGTGCCAGCAGACCAAGGACAGGGGGCTACGGGGAGCTGTTTTTT.

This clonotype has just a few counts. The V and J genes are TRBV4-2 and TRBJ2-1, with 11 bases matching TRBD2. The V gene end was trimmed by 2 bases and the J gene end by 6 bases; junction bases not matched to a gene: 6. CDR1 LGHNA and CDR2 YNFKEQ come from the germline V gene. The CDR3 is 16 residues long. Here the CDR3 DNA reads TGTGCCAGCAGCCAACACAGGGGACTAGCGGCCAATGAGCAGTTCTTC. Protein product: CASSQHRGLAANEQFF.

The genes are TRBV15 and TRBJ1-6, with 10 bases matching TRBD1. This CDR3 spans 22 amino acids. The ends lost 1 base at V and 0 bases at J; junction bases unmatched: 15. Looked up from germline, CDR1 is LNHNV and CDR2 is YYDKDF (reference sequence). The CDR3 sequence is CATSRAETGGDYPSSYNSPLHF. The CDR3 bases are TGTGCCACCAGCAGAGCTGAGACAGGGGGCGACTATCCGAGCTCCTATAATTCACCCCTCCACTTT. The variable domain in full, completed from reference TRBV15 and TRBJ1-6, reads DAMVIQNPRYQVTQFGKPVTLSCSQTLNHNVMYWYQQKSSQAPKLLFHYYDKDFNNEADTPDNFQSRRPNTSFCFLDIRSPGLGDTAMYLCATSRAETGGDYPSSYNSPLHFGNGTRLTVT.

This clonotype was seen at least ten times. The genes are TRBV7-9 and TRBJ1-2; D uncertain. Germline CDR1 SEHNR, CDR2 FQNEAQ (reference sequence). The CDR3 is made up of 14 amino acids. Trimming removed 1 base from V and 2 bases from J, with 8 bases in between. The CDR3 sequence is CASSLDTLNYGYTF. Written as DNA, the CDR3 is TGTGCCAGCAGCTTAGACACCCTAAACTATGGCTACACCTTC.

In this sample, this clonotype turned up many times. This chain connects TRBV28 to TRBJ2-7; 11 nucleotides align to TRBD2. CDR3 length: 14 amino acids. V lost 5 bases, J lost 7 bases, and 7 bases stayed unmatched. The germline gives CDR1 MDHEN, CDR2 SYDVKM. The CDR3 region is CASSLSGGAREQYF. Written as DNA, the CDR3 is TGTGCCAGCAGTCTTAGCGGGGGGGCGAGGGAGCAGTACTTC.

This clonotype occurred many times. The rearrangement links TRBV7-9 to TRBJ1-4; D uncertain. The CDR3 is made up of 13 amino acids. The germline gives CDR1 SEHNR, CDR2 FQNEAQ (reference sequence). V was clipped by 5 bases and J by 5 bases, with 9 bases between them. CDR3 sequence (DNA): TGTGCCAGCAGCCCCGCGGCCAATGAAAAACTGTTTTTT. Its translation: CASSPAANEKLFF.

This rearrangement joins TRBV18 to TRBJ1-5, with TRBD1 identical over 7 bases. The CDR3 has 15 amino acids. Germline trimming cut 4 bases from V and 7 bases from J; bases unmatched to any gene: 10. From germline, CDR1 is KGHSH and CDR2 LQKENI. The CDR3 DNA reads TGTGCCAGCTCACTGGGACAGACGAGCGGCCAGCCCCAGCATTTT. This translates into CASSLGQTSGQPQHF. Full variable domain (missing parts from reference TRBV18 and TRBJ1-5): NAGVMQNPRHLVRRRGQEARLRCSPMKGHSHVYWYRQLPEEGLKFMVYLQKENIIDESGMPKERFSAEFPKEGPSILRIQQVVRGDSAAYFCASSLGQTSGQPQHFGDGTRLSIL.

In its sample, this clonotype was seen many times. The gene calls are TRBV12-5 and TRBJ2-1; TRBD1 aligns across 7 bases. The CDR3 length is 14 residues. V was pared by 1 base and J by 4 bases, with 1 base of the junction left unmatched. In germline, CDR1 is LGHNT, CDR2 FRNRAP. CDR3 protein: CASGLGDSYNEQFF. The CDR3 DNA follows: TGTGCTAGTGGTTTGGGGGACAGTTACAATGAGCAGTTCTTC.

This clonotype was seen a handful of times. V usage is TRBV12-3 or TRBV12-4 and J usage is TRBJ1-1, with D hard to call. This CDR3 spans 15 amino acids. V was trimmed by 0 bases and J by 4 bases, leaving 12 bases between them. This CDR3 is CASSLARIGSTEAFF. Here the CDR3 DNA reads TGTGCCAGCAGTTTAGCGCGGATCGGATCCACTGAAGCTTTCTTT.

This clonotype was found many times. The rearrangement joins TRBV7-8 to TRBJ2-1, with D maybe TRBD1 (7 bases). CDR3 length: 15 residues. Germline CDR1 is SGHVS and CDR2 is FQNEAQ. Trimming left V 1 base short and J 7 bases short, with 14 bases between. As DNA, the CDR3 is TGTGCCAGCAGCTTAGGGTACCAGGGGGGTAATGAGCAGTTCTTC. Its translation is CASSLGYQGGNEQFF.

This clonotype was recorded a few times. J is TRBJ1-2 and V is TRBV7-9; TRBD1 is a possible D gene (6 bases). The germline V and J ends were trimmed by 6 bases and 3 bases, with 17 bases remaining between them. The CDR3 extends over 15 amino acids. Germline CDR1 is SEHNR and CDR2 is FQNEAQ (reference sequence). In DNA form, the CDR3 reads TGTGCCAGCAGACAAACTGGGGGCGCGGACTATGGCTACACCTTC. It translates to CASRQTGGADYGYTF.

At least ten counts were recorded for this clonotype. CDR3: CASSYWADRVNTGELFF. CDR3 sequence (DNA): TGTGCCAGCAGTTACTGGGCGGACAGGGTCAACACCGGGGAGCTGTTTTTT. The V call is TRBV6-2 or TRBV6-3, the J call TRBJ2-2, with 8 bases identical to TRBD1. The CDR3 covers 17 residues. Per the germline V gene, CDR1 is MNHEY and CDR2 is SVGEGT. V was clipped by 1 base and J by 2 bases; unmatched bases: 6.

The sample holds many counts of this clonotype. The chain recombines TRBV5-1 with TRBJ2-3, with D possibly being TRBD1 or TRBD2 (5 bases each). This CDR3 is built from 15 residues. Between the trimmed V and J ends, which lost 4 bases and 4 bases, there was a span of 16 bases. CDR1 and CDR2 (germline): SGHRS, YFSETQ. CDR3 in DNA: TGCGCCAGCAGCGTAGGGACGGCAAATTCAGATACGCAGTATTTT. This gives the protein CASSVGTANSDTQYF. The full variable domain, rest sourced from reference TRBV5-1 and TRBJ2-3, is KAGVTQTPRYLIKTRGQQVTLSCSPISGHRSVSWYQQTPGQGLQFLFEYFSETQRNKGNFPGRFSGRQFSNSRSEMNVSTLELGDSALYLCASSVGTANSDTQYFGPGTRLTVL.

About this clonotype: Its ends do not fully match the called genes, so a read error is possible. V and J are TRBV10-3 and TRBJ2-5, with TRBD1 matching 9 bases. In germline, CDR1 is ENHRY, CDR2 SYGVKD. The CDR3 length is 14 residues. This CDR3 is CTISKDRGIETQYF. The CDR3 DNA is TGTACCATCAGTAAAGACAGGGGGATCGAGACCCAGTACTTC.

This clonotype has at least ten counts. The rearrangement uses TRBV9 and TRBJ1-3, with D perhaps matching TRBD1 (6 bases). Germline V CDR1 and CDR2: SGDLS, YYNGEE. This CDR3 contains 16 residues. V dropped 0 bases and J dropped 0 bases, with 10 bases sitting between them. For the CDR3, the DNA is TGTGCCAGCAGCGTAGGGGCAGGGGACTCTGGAAACACCATATATTTT. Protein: CASSVGAGDSGNTIYF.

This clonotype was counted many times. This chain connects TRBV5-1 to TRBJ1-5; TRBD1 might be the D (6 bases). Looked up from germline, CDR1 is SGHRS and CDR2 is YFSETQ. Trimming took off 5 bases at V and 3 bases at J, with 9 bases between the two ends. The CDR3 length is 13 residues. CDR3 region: CASRGDNNQPQHF. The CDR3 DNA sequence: TGCGCCAGCAGAGGGGACAACAATCAGCCCCAGCATTTT. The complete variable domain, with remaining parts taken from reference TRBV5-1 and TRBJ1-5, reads KAGVTQTPRYLIKTRGQQVTLSCSPISGHRSVSWYQQTPGQGLQFLFEYFSETQRNKGNFPGRFSGRQFSNSRSEMNVSTLELGDSALYLCASRGDNNQPQHFGDGTRLSIL.

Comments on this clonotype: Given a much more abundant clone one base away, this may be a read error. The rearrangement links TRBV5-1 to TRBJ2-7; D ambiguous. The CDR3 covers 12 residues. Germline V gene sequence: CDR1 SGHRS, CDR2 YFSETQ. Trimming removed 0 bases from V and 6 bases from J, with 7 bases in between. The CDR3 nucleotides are TGCGCCAGCAGCTTGGGTTTCAGCGAGCAGTACTTC. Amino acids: CASSLGFSEQYF.

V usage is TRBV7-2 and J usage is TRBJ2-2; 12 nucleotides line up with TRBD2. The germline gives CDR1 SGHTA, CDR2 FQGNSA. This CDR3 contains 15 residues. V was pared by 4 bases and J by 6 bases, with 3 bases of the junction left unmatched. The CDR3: CASSSPSGGAGELFF. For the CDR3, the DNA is TGTGCCAGCAGCTCCCCTAGCGGGGGGGCCGGGGAGCTGTTTTTT.

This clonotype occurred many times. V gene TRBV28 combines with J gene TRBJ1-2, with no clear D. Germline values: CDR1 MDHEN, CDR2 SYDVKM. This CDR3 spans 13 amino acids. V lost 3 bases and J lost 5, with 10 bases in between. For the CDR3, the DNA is TGTGCCAGCAGTTTCACGGAATTATATGGCTACACCTTC. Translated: CASSFTELYGYTF.

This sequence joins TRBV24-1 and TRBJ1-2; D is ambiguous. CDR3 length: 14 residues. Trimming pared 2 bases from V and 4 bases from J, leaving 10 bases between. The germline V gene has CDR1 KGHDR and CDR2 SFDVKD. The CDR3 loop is CATSDYNTLYGYTF. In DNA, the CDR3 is TGTGCCACCAGTGATTATAACACTCTCTATGGCTACACCTTC.

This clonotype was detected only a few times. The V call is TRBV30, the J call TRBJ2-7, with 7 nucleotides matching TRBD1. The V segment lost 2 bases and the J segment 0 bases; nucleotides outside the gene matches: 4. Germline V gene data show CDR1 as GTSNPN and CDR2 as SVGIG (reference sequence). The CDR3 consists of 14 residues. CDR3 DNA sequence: TGTGCCTGGAGTAAGACAGGGAGCTCCTACGAGCAGTACTTC. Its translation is CAWSKTGSSYEQYF.